This TCR beta chain was identified during a study of shared T cell receptors in the human thymus. Profiling relied on immunoSEQ multiplex PCR, and the TCRdb table lists in-frame clones only, not all of them. The repertoire has roughly 700,000 clones, roughly 90% of them found once; the top ten carry about 0.01%. The germline gives CDR1 MGHDK, CDR2 SYGVNS. With 3 bases removed from V and 10 bases from J, the gap between germline ends came to 10 bases. CDR3 length: 12 amino acids. This sample also belongs to another study, concerning human thymus T cells. In that study: The sample donors, healthy Finnish infants, were having corrective surgery for congenital heart defects. Surgeons resected thymus tissue during corrective heart surgery. Apparent skewing of V and J gene usage characterized both thymic and blood repertoires. Unrelated people showed highly overlapping thymic repertoires, related research reported.

Source material: thymocytes. This chain connects TRBV25-1 to TRBJ2-4; unclear D gene. The TCR comes from a boy less than two years old with a congenital heart defect. CDR3 in DNA: TGTGCCAGCAGTGATCCACGGAGTATTCAGTACTTC. Its translation: CASSDPRSIQYF.